This T cell receptor beta chain was sequenced during a study of cytomegalovirus exposure and HLA in healthy donors. Whole-study results and caveats: The finding came from a later analysis; first-cohort TCR clusters tended to co-occur in the roughly 110 validation repertoires.

The CDR3 covers 10 residues. V was shortened by 6 bases and J by 5 bases, with 5 bases between the two germline ends. Germline V gene data show CDR1 as LNHDA and CDR2 as SQIVND (reference sequence). Comment on this clone: No antigen is known for it.

TCRdb's table, derived via immunoSEQ multiplex PCR, lists solely in-frame clones and lacks some. Of roughly 330,000 clones listed, 87% are singletons. The sequenced sample was PBMCs. The rearrangement links TRBV19 to TRBJ2-7, with unresolved D. The clonotype originates from a woman aged 25 to 39 in good health and CMV-seropositive. The DNA of the CDR3 is TGTGCCAGTAGAGGGAACGAGCAGTACTTC. Its protein is CASRGNEQYF.